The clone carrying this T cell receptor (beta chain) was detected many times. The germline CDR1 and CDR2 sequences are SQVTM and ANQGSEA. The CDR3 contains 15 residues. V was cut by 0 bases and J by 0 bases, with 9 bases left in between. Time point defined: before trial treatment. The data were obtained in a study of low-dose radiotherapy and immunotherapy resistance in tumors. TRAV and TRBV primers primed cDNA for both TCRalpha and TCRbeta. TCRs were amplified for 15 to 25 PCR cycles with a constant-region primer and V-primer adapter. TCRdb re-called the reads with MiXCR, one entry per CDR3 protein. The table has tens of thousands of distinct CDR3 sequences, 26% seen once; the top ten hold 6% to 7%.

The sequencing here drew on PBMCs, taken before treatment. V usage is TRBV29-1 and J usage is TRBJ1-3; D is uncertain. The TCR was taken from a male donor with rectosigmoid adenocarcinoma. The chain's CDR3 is CSVEETTSSGNTIYF. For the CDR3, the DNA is TGCAGCGTTGAAGAGACCACGAGCTCTGGAAACACCATATATTTT.